These 26 T cell receptor beta chains came from one sample sequenced in a study of vaccination effects on CD4 cells after COVID-19 (dated by TCRdb to 2022 to 2024). In the ViraFEST assay, PBMC were stimulated with viral peptide pools, and antigen-specific CD4+ T cell clonotypes were then identified by expansion using TCR sequencing. After approximately eleven days of culture, CD4+ T cells were isolated with the EasySep CD4+ T cell isolation kit. Negative nucleocapsid antibody results before and after vaccination confirmed that the healthy vaccine recipients had no prior SARS-CoV-2 infection. These receptors lack a known antigen. Libraries were prepared through the immunoSEQ multiplex PCR assay. The immuneACCESS repertoire file appears here via TCRdb, limited to in-frame rearrangements. These files lack a portion of the clones; in checked studies, under half of the deficit traces to unresolved V genes, and the cause of the others is not known. For this sample there are some 65,000 clones; about 72% appear just once. Approximately 2.6% of the sample is in the top ten clones.

The sample consisted of CD4+ T cells from PBMCs cultured with HCoV-NL63 spike peptides, taken before COVID-19 vaccination. The cell subset or site label on this specimen signifies: HCoV-NL63 spike overlapping peptide pool stimulation. The receptors come from a human donor who received a COVID-19 vaccine.

V gene TRBV27 combines with J gene TRBJ1-5, with TRBD1 matching over 10 bases. Per the germline V gene, CDR1 is MNHEY and CDR2 is SMNVEV (reference sequence). V lost 4 bases and J lost 0; bases outside the gene matches: 3. The CDR3 contains 16 residues. Here the CDR3 DNA reads TGTGCCAGCAGTTCGGACAGGGGGTATAGCAATCAGCCCCAGCATTTT. The encoded protein is CASSSDRGYSNQPQHF.

The CDR3 DNA follows: TGTGCCAGCAGTGCCCGGAGTACCGGGGAGCTGTTTTTT. Translated: CASSARSTGELFF. This chain connects TRBV2 to TRBJ2-2; D call uncertain. This CDR3 spans 13 amino acids. V lost 4 bases and J lost 5, with 8 bases in between. Germline V gives CDR1 SNHLY, CDR2 FYNNEI.

The V call is TRBV5-4, the J call TRBJ2-1; possibly TRBD1 for D (5 bases). The CDR3 is made up of 15 amino acids. With 2 bases removed from V and 3 bases from J, the gap between germline ends came to 12 bases. The germline V gene encodes CDR1 SGHNT and CDR2 YYREEE (reference sequence). CDR3 sequence: CASSLMGRGYNEQFF. Here the CDR3 DNA reads TGTGCCAGCAGCTTAATGGGTAGGGGCTACAATGAGCAGTTCTTC.

J is TRBJ2-3 and V is TRBV24-1; D might be TRBD1 (6 bases). Germline CDR1 KGHDR, CDR2 SFDVKD. With 4 bases removed from V and 1 base from J, the gap between germline ends came to 11 bases. The CDR3 is 15 amino acids. The CDR3 sequence: CATSDYRTGTDTQYF. CDR3 in DNA: TGTGCCACCAGTGACTATAGGACAGGCACAGATACGCAGTATTTT.

This clone occurred a few times. The CDR3 DNA is TGTGCCACCAGCAGAGAGTGGGGCTTTGGGGAAAAACTGTTTTTT. Amino acids: CATSREWGFGEKLFF. The chain has TRBV15 and TRBJ1-4; a possible D gene is TRBD1 (5 bases). Germline V lookup: CDR1 LNHNV, CDR2 YYDKDF (reference sequence). CDR3 size: 15 residues. Trimming cost V 0 bases and J 8 bases, with 13 bases left between them. Full variable domain (remainder filled in from reference TRBV15 and TRBJ1-4): DAMVIQNPRYQVTQFGKPVTLSCSQTLNHNVMYWYQQKSSQAPKLLFHYYDKDFNNEADTPDNFQSRRPNTSFCFLDIRSPGLGDTAMYLCATSREWGFGEKLFFGSGTQLSVL.

This rearrangement joins TRBV5-1 to TRBJ2-2, with D possibly TRBD2 on 6 matching bases. Germline CDR1 and CDR2: SGHRS and YFSETQ. The length of the CDR3 is 17 residues. The V end was cut by 0 bases, the J end by 0 bases, with 12 bases between. The CDR3: CASSLVVSGTNTGELFF. The CDR3 DNA reads TGCGCCAGCAGCTTGGTGGTTAGCGGAACGAACACCGGGGAGCTGTTTTTT.

This sequence joins TRBV7-8 and TRBJ2-1; no firm D call. Germline V gene lookup returns CDR1 SGHVS and CDR2 FQNEAQ. The CDR3 consists of 14 residues. Deletions cut 10 bases from V and 0 bases from J, with 13 bases between. The CDR3 loop reads CATSVTRSYNEQFF. CDR3 in DNA: TGTGCCACCTCGGTCACTCGCTCCTACAATGAGCAGTTCTTC.

The chain has TRBV2 and TRBJ2-7; unclear D gene. Germline CDR1 and CDR2: SNHLY and FYNNEI. The CDR3 has 15 amino acids. V dropped 6 bases and J dropped 3 bases, with 18 bases sitting between them. This chain's CDR3 is CASSPWAGENYEQYV. Here the CDR3 DNA reads TGTGCCAGCAGCCCTTGGGCAGGTGAAAACTACGAGCAGTACGTC.

The V and J genes are TRBV3-1 (or the pseudogene TRBV3-2) and TRBJ1-6, with 8 bases matching TRBD1. The ends lost 1 base at V and 6 bases at J; junction bases unmatched: 2. This CDR3 is 15 amino acids long. The V gene's germline CDR1 is LGHDT and CDR2 YNNKEL (reference sequence). The CDR3 DNA sequence: TGTGCCAGCAGCCAAGTCGACAGGGGTAATTCACCCCTCCACTTT. Translated, it gives CASSQVDRGNSPLHF.

The V and J genes are TRBV10-3 and TRBJ2-7; D not certain. The germline V gene has CDR1 ENHRY and CDR2 SYGVKD. The CDR3 has 11 amino acids. V lost 7 bases and J 5 bases, leaving 9 bases between the germline ends. The chain's CDR3 is CAINNSHEQYV. CDR3 bases: TGTGCCATCAATAACAGCCACGAGCAGTACGTC.

V usage is TRBV7-4 and J usage is TRBJ1-2, with D hard to call. The CDR3 covers 19 residues. Germline CDR1 SGHVT, CDR2 SQSDAQ. The V gene lost 1 base and the J gene lost 4 bases, with 25 bases spanning the gap. The CDR3 reads CASSLEVNLRLPYPYGYTF. The CDR3 bases are TGTGCCAGCAGCTTAGAGGTGAACCTGCGCCTCCCCTACCCCTATGGCTACACCTTC.

The chain joins TRBV28 to TRBJ1-5; D gene uncertain. V was shortened by 5 bases and J by 7 bases, with 12 bases between the two germline ends. This CDR3 is built from 13 residues. Per germline, CDR1 MDHEN and CDR2 SYDVKM. DNA for the CDR3: TGTGCCAGCAGTGGGCCCGTTGGGCAGCCCCAGCATTTT. Protein product: CASSGPVGQPQHF.

The chain links TRBV7-3 to TRBJ1-5; tentative D call: TRBD1 (6 bases). In germline, CDR1 is SGHTA, CDR2 FQGTGA. Trimming took 8 bases from V and 6 from J, leaving 14 bases between them. This CDR3 is 13 amino acids long. The CDR3 loop is CASATGQGQPQHF. CDR3 DNA: TGTGCCAGCGCCACAGGGCAGGGTCAGCCCCAGCATTTT.

V usage is TRBV5-6 and J usage is TRBJ1-5; D not certain. Germline lookup yields CDR1 SGHDT and CDR2 YYEEEE. This CDR3 comprises 15 residues. Trimming removed 4 bases at V and 2 bases at J, with 13 bases between. The CDR3 region is CASSLRFAGNQPQHF. CDR3 coding DNA: TGTGCCAGCAGCCTACGGTTTGCGGGCAATCAGCCCCAGCATTTT.

The V gene is TRBV27, the J gene TRBJ1-1; 8 bases map to TRBD1. The CDR3 has 15 residues. Germline CDR1 is MNHEY and CDR2 is SMNVEV (reference sequence). V was clipped by 8 bases and J by 4 bases; unmatched bases: 12. Written as DNA, the CDR3 is TGTGCCAGCGAGAGCCTTGGGACAGGTTCCACTGAAGCTTTCTTT. Its protein product is CASESLGTGSTEAFF.

V gene TRBV7-2 combines with J gene TRBJ1-2; TRBD1 matches at 8 bases. Looked up from germline, CDR1 is SGHTA and CDR2 is FQGNSA. The CDR3 extends over 15 amino acids. With 0 bases clipped from V and 5 bases from J, the junction kept 5 bases outside the gene matches. This CDR3 reads CASSLAQGARYGYTF. CDR3 DNA: TGTGCCAGCAGCTTAGCCCAGGGGGCGCGGTATGGCTACACCTTC.

This chain links TRBV2 with TRBJ2-1, with 9 positions matching TRBD2. V lost 6 bases to trimming and J lost 12 bases; unmatched junction nucleotides: 9. The V gene's germline CDR1 is SNHLY and CDR2 FYNNEI. This CDR3 is 13 amino acids long. In DNA form, the CDR3 reads TGTGCCAGCAGGGCCTTGGCGGGGGGGCCGCAGTTCTTC. Its translation: CASRALAGGPQFF.

The chain combines TRBV5-8 with TRBJ1-2; D possibly corresponds to TRBD1 (5 bases). Germline lookup yields CDR1 SGHTS and CDR2 YDEGEE. V gave up 3 bases and J gave up 4 bases, with 13 bases separating them. The CDR3 sequence is 14 residues long. CDR3 region: CASSWARAIYGYTF. The CDR3 DNA follows: TGTGCCAGCAGCTGGGCCAGGGCTATCTATGGCTACACCTTC. The full variable domain, rest sourced from reference TRBV5-8 and TRBJ1-2, is EAGVTQSPTHLIKTRGQQATLRCSPISGHTSVYWYQQALGLGLQFLLWYDEGEERNRGNFPPRFSGRQFPNYSSELNVNALELEDSALYLCASSWARAIYGYTFGSGTRLTVV.

This chain connects TRBV4-2 to TRBJ1-5; TRBD1 matches 7 bases. The CDR3 is 15 residues long. The V segment lost 4 bases and the J segment 2 bases; nucleotides outside the gene matches: 5. The germline gives CDR1 LGHNA, CDR2 YNFKEQ. The CDR3 DNA sequence: TGTGCCAGCAGCCGAAATACAGGGGGCAATCAGCCCCAGCATTTT. This sequence encodes CASSRNTGGNQPQHF.

CDR3 nucleotides: TGTGCCAGCAGTTACGGCGGGGGATCAAGTGGAAACACCATATATTTT. It codes for CASSYGGGSSGNTIYF. The V and J genes are TRBV6-6 and TRBJ1-3; D possibly corresponds to TRBD1 (5 bases). CDR3 size: 16 residues. Germline loops: CDR1 MNHNY, CDR2 SVGAGI (reference sequence). V was trimmed by 2 bases and J by 3 bases, leaving 14 bases between them.

The chain carries TRBV7-8 and TRBJ2-5; tentatively, D is TRBD1 (5 bases). The CDR3 runs 17 residues. The germline CDR1 and CDR2 sequences are SGHVS and FQNEAQ. Trimming shortened V by 1 base and J by 5 bases, and 20 bases separated the two germline ends. Here the CDR3 DNA reads TGTGCCAGCAGCTTAGAGATGGGAAGGGGTAGAAGGGAGACCCAGTACTTC. Its protein is CASSLEMGRGRRETQYF.

V usage is TRBV6-6 and J usage is TRBJ1-1; D remains unclear. The CDR3 is made up of 15 amino acids. Trimming took 2 bases from V and 1 from J, leaving 11 bases between them. CDR1 is MNHNY, CDR2 SVGAGI, per germline (reference sequence). As DNA, the CDR3 is TGTGCCAGCAGTTACGGACCCTGGAAGAACACTGAAGCTTTCTTT. Amino acids: CASSYGPWKNTEAFF.

The genes are TRBV19 and TRBJ2-7, with TRBD2 as a possible D gene (6 bases). The V gene's germline CDR1 is LNHDA and CDR2 SQIVND (reference sequence). The CDR3 extends over 14 amino acids. The V gene lost 3 bases and the J gene lost 7 bases, with 16 bases spanning the gap. The CDR3 loop reads CASSMGGSGSEQYV. The CDR3 nucleotides read TGTGCCAGTAGTATGGGAGGAAGTGGGTCGGAGCAGTACGTC.

This sequence joins TRBV6-4 and TRBJ2-3, with a possible D match to TRBD1 (5 bases). CDR3 length equals 14 residues. The V end was cut by 4 bases, the J end by 2 bases, with 10 bases between. Per germline, CDR1 MRHNA and CDR2 SNTAGT. The CDR3 DNA follows: TGTGCCAGCAGTGTTGGGGCCAACACAGATACGCAGTATTTT. Its protein is CASSVGANTDTQYF.

Here the CDR3 reads CASSLGVLANNEQFF. The CDR3 nucleotides are TGCGCCAGCAGCTTGGGTGTCCTAGCGAACAATGAGCAGTTCTTC. The chain recombines TRBV5-1 with TRBJ2-1, with D possibly TRBD2 on 6 matching bases. The germline V gene has CDR1 SGHRS and CDR2 YFSETQ. Trimming cost V 0 bases and J 5 bases, with 12 bases left between them. This CDR3 is built from 15 residues.

This clone was picked up one time. The V gene is TRBV4-1, the J gene TRBJ1-2; D unresolved. Trimming took 2 bases from V and 8 from J, leaving 18 bases between them. Looked up from germline, CDR1 is MGHRA and CDR2 is YSYEKL. This CDR3 region has 15 residues. CDR3 coding DNA: TGCGCCAGCAGCCAAAGGGTTCAGCTGCCAACCGGCTACACCTTC. Translation gives CASSQRVQLPTGYTF.